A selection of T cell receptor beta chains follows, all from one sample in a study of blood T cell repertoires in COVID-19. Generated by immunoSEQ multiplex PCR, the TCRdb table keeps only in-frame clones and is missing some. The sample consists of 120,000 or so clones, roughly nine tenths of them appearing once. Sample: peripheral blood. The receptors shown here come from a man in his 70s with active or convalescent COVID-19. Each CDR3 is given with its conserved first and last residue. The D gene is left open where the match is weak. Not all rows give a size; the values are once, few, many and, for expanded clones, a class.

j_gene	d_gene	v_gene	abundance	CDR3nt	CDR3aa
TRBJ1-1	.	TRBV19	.	TGTGCCAGTAGTATCGGAGCGGGACTGTTGATGAACACTGAAGCTTTCTTT	CASSIGAGLLMNTEAFF
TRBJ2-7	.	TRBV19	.	TGTGCCAGTTCCCTTCCAGGAGCGGACGAGCAGTACTTC	CASSLPGADEQYF
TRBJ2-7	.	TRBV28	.	TGTGCCAGCAGTTTAGCAGGGGCGGCCTACGAGCAGTACTTC	CASSLAGAAYEQYF
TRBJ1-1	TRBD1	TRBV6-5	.	TGTGCCAGCAGTCTGACAGGGGCGAACACTGAAGCTTTCTTT	CASSLTGANTEAFF
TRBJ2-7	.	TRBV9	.	TGTGCCAGCAGCGTAGTTAAGGACAGCTACGAGCAGTACTTC	CASSVVKDSYEQYF
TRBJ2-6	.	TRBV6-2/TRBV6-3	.	TGTGCCAGCAGTTACGCAGGGGCTGGGGCCAACGTCCTGACTTTC	CASSYAGAGANVLTF
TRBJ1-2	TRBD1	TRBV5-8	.	TGTGCCAGCAGCAAAGGGACAGGGGAGTACTATGGCTACACCTTC	CASSKGTGEYYGYTF
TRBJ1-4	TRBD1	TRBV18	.	TGTGCCAGCTCAGATCAGGAGGGACAGATTAATGAAAAACTGTTTTTT	CASSDQEGQINEKLFF
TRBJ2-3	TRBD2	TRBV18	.	TGTGCCAGCTCACCACGGCTAGCGGGAGGCACAGATACGCAGTATTTT	CASSPRLAGGTDTQYF
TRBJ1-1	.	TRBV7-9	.	TGTGCCAGCAGCTTTGGCCAGGGCACTGAAGCTTTCTTT	CASSFGQGTEAFF
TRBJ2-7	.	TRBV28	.	TGTGCCAGCAGTAGCGGGTTACCCGACGAGCAGTACTTC	CASSSGLPDEQYF
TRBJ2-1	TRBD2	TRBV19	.	TGTGCCAGTAGTCCCAGGCTAGCGGGAGATTCGGATGAGCAGTTCTTC	CASSPRLAGDSDEQFF
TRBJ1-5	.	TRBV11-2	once	TGTGCCAGCAGCTTACAGGTCGATCAGCCCCAGCATTTT	CASSLQVDQPQHF
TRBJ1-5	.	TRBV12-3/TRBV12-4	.	TGTGCCAGCAGTTTTTATCTAAATCAGCCCCAGCATTTT	CASSFYLNQPQHF
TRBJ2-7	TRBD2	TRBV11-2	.	TGTGCCAGCAGCTTGCTAGCGGGGGAGCAGTACTTC	CASSLLAGEQYF
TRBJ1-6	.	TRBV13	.	TGTGCCAGCAGCTCCCGCGGGCTTGGTAATTCACCCCTCCACTTT	CASSSRGLGNSPLHF
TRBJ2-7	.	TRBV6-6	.	TGTGCCAGCAGTTACCCCCAGGGGACTAATTACGAGCAGTACTTC	CASSYPQGTNYEQYF
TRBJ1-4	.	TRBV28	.	TGTGCCAGCAGTTTAAATCGTGAAAAACTGTTTTTT	CASSLNREKLFF
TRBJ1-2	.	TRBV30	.	TGTGCCCGCGGGCAGGGGAACTATGGCTACACCTTC	CARGQGNYGYTF
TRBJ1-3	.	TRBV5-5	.	TGTGCCAGCAGCCCACCAGGCGTAGGAAACACCATATATTTT	CASSPPGVGNTIYF
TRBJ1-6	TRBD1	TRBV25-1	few	TGTGCCAGCAGGCAGACAGGGGGCCAGAATTCACCCCTCCACTTT	CASRQTGGQNSPLHF
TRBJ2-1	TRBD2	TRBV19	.	TGTGCCAGTAGTCGGACTAGCGGGAGGAATGAGCAGTTCTTC	CASSRTSGRNEQFF
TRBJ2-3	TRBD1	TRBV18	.	TGTGCCAGCTCACCACGGGGACAGGGCACAAGCACAGATACGCAGTATTTT	CASSPRGQGTSTDTQYF
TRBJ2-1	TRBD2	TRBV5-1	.	TGCGCCAGCAGCTTCACAGCGTTGACTAGCGGGAGAAACAATGAGCAGTTCTTC	CASSFTALTSGRNNEQFF
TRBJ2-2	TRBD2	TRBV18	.	TGTGCCAGCGCAACCGGGGGGACCGGGGAGCTGTTTTTT	CASATGGTGELFF
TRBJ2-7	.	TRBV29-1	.	TGCAGCGTTACCGAGTCCTACGAGCAGTACTTC	CSVTESYEQYF
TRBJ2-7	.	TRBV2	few	TGTGCCAGCAGTGAATCCACCTACGAGCAGTACTTC	CASSESTYEQYF
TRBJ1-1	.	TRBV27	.	TGTGCCAGCAGACGGTTGAACACTGAAGCTTTCTTT	CASRRLNTEAFF
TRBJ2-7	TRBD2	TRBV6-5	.	TGTGCCAGCAGTTATGGGCTAGCGGGGGGCTACGAGCAGTACTTC	CASSYGLAGGYEQYF
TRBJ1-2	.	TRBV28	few	TGTGCCAGCAGAGCTCCCGGGACTCTCTATGGCTACACCTTC	CASRAPGTLYGYTF
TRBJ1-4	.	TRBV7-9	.	TGTGCCAGCAGCCCCCAGGGGCCCGGTGAAAAACTGTTTTTT	CASSPQGPGEKLFF
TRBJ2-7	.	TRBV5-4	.	TGTGCCAGCAGTCGTCAGCCGGAGGTCCTTTACGAGCAGTACTTC	CASSRQPEVLYEQYF
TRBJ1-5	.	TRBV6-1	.	TGTGCCAGCAGTGAGTCGGGTGGCAATCAGCCCCAGCATTTT	CASSESGGNQPQHF
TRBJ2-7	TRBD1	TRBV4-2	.	TGTGCCAGCAGCCAAGTAAGGACAGGAATTTCCTACGAGCAGTACTTC	CASSQVRTGISYEQYF
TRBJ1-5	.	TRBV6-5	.	TGTGCCAGCAGTTACTCTGAGGGTGGGCAGCCCCAGCATTTT	CASSYSEGGQPQHF
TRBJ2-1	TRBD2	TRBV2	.	TGTGCCAGCAGCGACGCCCGAGCGGGAGCGAATGAGCAGTTCTTC	CASSDARAGANEQFF
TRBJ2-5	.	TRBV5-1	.	TGCGCCAGCAGCTTGGCCTGGGCACAAGAGACCCAGTACTTC	CASSLAWAQETQYF
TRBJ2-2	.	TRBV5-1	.	TGCGCCAGCAGTTTGACCCTAGGGGACACCGGGGAGCTGTTTTTT	CASSLTLGDTGELFF
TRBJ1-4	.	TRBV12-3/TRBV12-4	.	TGTGCCAGCAGTTTAGACGGGGAACTGTTTTTT	CASSLDGELFF
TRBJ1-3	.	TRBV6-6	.	TGTGCCAGCAGCCGTGGACAGACAGGAAACACCATATATTTT	CASSRGQTGNTIYF
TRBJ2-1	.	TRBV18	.	TGTGCCAGCTCACCACTAGAGGAGTGGAATGAGCAGTTCTTC	CASSPLEEWNEQFF
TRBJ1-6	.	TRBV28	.	TGTGCCAGCAGGCCTGCCGGGGAGGGTAATTCACCCCTCCACTTT	CASRPAGEGNSPLHF
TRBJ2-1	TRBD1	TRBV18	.	TGTGCCAGCTCACCCAACGGGGACAGCTCCTACAATGAGCAGTTCTTC	CASSPNGDSSYNEQFF
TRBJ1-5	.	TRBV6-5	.	TGTGCCAGCAGTTACTCGAGGGGGTTGGGTCAGCCCCAGCATTTT	CASSYSRGLGQPQHF
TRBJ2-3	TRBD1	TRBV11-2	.	TGTGCCAGCAGCTTAGGATCGCAGGGGGTTACAGATACGCAGTATTTT	CASSLGSQGVTDTQYF
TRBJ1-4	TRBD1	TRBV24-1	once	TGTGCCACCAGCCGGGACAGGGTTACGTACGAAAAACTGTTTTTT	CATSRDRVTYEKLFF
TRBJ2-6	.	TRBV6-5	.	TGTGCCAGCAGTTCCACCGGGACTTCTGGGGCCAACGTCCTGACTTTC	CASSSTGTSGANVLTF
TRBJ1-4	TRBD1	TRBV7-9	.	TGTGCCAGCAGTTCGACAGGGGTTGAAAAACTGTTTTTT	CASSSTGVEKLFF
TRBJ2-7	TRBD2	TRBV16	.	TGTGCCAGCAGCCTCCGGGGAGGGAGCCCCCACGAGCAGTACTTC	CASSLRGGSPHEQYF
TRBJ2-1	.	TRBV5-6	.	TGTGCCAGCAGCTTGAAAAGACAGAGCTCCTACAATGAGCAGTTCTTC	CASSLKRQSSYNEQFF
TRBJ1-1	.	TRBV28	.	TGTGCCAGCAGCCCACCAGGATTCGACACTGAAGCTTTCTTT	CASSPPGFDTEAFF